The clone carrying this T cell receptor (beta chain) was observed many times. This sample stems from a study of neurological immune-mediated disorders. TCRdb itself ran the 5' RACE reads through MiXCR, one entry per CDR3 protein. Of 75,000 to 85,000 distinct CDR3 sequences in the sample, 17% are singletons; the top ten hold roughly 15%. CDR3 length: 12 residues. Germline loops: CDR1 DFQATT, CDR2 SNEGSKA (reference sequence). Trimming removed 5 bases from V and 4 bases from J, with 10 bases in between. This sequence originates from a woman aged 40 to 55 in good health. V and J are TRBV20-1 and TRBJ2-3; no clear D gene. The sequenced sample was PBMCs. CDR3 residues: CSAGSQPDTQYF. In nucleotides, the CDR3 is TGCAGTGCTGGGTCTCAACCAGATACGCAGTATTTT.